The 13 T cell receptor beta chains given below trace back to one sample, sequenced in a study of T cells in Graves' hyperthyroidism and ophthalmopathy. Amplified TCR beta CDR3 regions derived from RNA transcripts. First-round RT-PCR of the TCR CDR3 relied on the HTBI primer set. TCRdb fed the multiplex PCR reads into MiXCR, producing one record per CDR3 protein. The table records fewer than 350,000 distinct CDR3 sequences, 15% to 20% of them present only once. Sequencing used blood. The origin of the receptors is a woman aged 40 to 50 with Graves' ophthalmopathy.

The gene calls are TRBV11-2 and TRBJ1-1; weak D call: TRBD1 (6 bases). This CDR3 spans 14 amino acids. Trimming left V 5 bases short and J 4 bases short, with 14 bases between. Germline V gene data show CDR1 as SGHAT and CDR2 as FQNNGV. CDR3 DNA sequence: TGTGCCAGCAGCAGGAACAGGGTTGGCACTGAAGCTTTCTTT. Protein product: CASSRNRVGTEAFF.

J is TRBJ2-7 and V is TRBV20-1, with TRBD2 identical over 7 bases. This CDR3 spans 13 amino acids. Germline values: CDR1 DFQATT, CDR2 SNEGSKA (reference sequence). The trim removed 6 bases at V and 4 bases at J, leaving 9 bases unmatched. The CDR3 nucleotides are TGCAGTGCAGACCGTTGGGGGGGATACGAGCAGTACTTC. Translating it yields CSADRWGGYEQYF.

The chain couples TRBV2 to TRBJ1-1; tentatively, D is TRBD1 (5 bases). The germline CDR1 and CDR2 sequences are SNHLY and FYNNEI. CDR3 length: 14 amino acids. V lost 6 bases to trimming and J lost 2 bases, with 13 bases between them. The CDR3 region is CASRTDGGNTEAFF. The CDR3, as DNA: TGTGCCAGCAGGACGGACGGGGGAAACACTGAAGCTTTCTTT.

The V gene is TRBV20-1, the J gene TRBJ1-1; 8 bases are a match to TRBD1. Germline CDR1 DFQATT, CDR2 SNEGSKA (reference sequence). Trimming removed 6 bases from V and 8 bases from J; junction bases left unmatched: 11. This CDR3 is built from 13 residues. The CDR3 nucleotides are TGCAGTGCATCCCCCGGACAGGGTGTCGAAGCTTTCTTT. Translated, it gives CSASPGQGVEAFF.

A word on this clonotype: The conserved phenylalanine or tryptophan normally closing the CDR3 is absent here, so this likely arose from a read error. CDR3 sequence (DNA): TGCGCCAGCAGCTTGGGGTCCGTATTGAACACTGAAGCTTTCCTT. Protein sequence: CASSLGSVLNTEAFL. The V gene is TRBV5-1, the J gene TRBJ1-1; no clear D. Germline assignment: CDR1 SGHRS and CDR2 YFSETQ. With 0 bases removed from V and 0 bases from J, the gap between germline ends came to 9 bases. The CDR3 length is 15 residues.

At least ten counts were recorded for this clonotype. The gene calls are TRBV6-1 and TRBJ1-2, with D perhaps TRBD1 (5 bases). Germline values: CDR1 MNHNS, CDR2 SASEGT. The length of the CDR3 is 16 residues. Deletions cut 4 bases from V and 4 bases from J, with 19 bases between. The chain's CDR3 is CASSGPGTARGYGYTF. CDR3 DNA: TGTGCCAGCAGTGGGCCAGGGACGGCGAGGGGCTATGGCTACACCTTC.

This clonotype was seen ten or more times. The chain has TRBV12-3 or TRBV12-4 and TRBJ1-2; the D is unclear. V dropped 2 bases and J dropped 5 bases, with 15 bases sitting between them. The CDR3 is 15 amino acids. In nucleotides, the CDR3 is TGTGCCAGCAGTTTACCGGGCCCCGGGAGGTATGGCTACACCTTC. Protein product: CASSLPGPGRYGYTF.

At least ten counts were recorded for this clonotype. The chain carries TRBV28 and TRBJ1-5; TRBD1 aligns across 8 bases. CDR1 is MDHEN, CDR2 SYDVKM, per germline. Trimming at V came to 4 bases and at J to 7 bases, leaving 6 bases not matched to a gene. The CDR3 length is 14 residues. The CDR3 is CASSYQGAGQPQHF. CDR3 nucleotides: TGTGCCAGCAGTTACCAGGGGGCCGGACAGCCCCAGCATTTT.

At least ten counts were recorded for this clonotype. The rearrangement joins TRBV12-3 or TRBV12-4 to TRBJ2-2; D unclear. This CDR3 has 11 residues. V was clipped by 6 bases and J by 8 bases, with 7 bases between them. The CDR3 nucleotides read TGTGCCAGCAGGACTCCTGGGGAGCTGTTTTTT. Residues: CASRTPGELFF.

V gene TRBV7-9 combines with J gene TRBJ2-6, with D unclear. Germline loops: CDR1 SEHNR, CDR2 FQNEAQ (reference sequence). Trimming removed 3 bases from V and 3 bases from J, with 9 bases in between. The CDR3 extends over 15 amino acids. The CDR3: CASSFRLGGANVLTF. DNA for the CDR3: TGTGCCAGCAGCTTCCGGTTGGGTGGGGCCAACGTCCTGACTTTC.

This clonotype was seen many times. The CDR3 loop reads CASSPGVGTYEQYF. The CDR3 DNA is TGTGCCAGCAGTCCGGGGGTAGGTACCTACGAGCAGTACTTC. The gene calls are TRBV28 and TRBJ2-7; TRBD2 might be the D (6 bases). CDR3 length: 14 amino acids. CDR1 is MDHEN, CDR2 SYDVKM, per germline. Between the trimmed V and J ends, which lost 5 bases and 2 bases, there was a span of 13 bases.

Ten or more counts support this clonotype. The chain couples TRBV6-1 to TRBJ2-3; the D gene is possibly TRBD1 (6 bases). Germline values: CDR1 MNHNS, CDR2 SASEGT. The CDR3 has 16 residues. The V end was cut by 5 bases, the J end by 0 bases, with 15 bases between. The CDR3 protein is CASSRKGVRSTDTQYF. The CDR3 region has the DNA TGTGCCAGCAGTAGAAAGGGGGTGAGGAGCACAGATACGCAGTATTTT.

This clonotype showed up many times. This sequence joins TRBV12-3 or TRBV12-4 and TRBJ2-7, with 9 positions matching TRBD1. CDR3 length equals 15 residues. V shed 2 bases and J 1 base; nucleotides not matched to a gene: 3. The CDR3 coding sequence is TGTGCCAGCAGTTTAACAGGGGGCAGGTCCTACGAGCAGTACTTC. Protein sequence: CASSLTGGRSYEQYF.